These 32 T cell receptor beta chains were sequenced from one sample in a study of blood T cell repertoires in COVID-19. Sequenced by immunoSEQ multiplex PCR; TCRdb stores in-frame clones only, minus some. The table lists about 11,000 clones, more than 65% of them singletons, with around 6.6% in the top ten. Sample: peripheral blood. Receptor source: a man in his sixties with COVID-19, enrolled during active disease.

V usage is TRBV7-2 and J usage is TRBJ1-1; weak D call: TRBD1 (6 bases). V gave up 2 bases and J gave up 3 bases, with 13 bases separating them. Germline assignment: CDR1 SGHTA and CDR2 FQGNSA. The CDR3 consists of 15 residues. The DNA of the CDR3 is TGTGCCAGCAGCTTAAGATCTACAGGGTACACTGAAGCTTTCTTT. It yields the protein CASSLRSTGYTEAFF. Using reference TRBV7-2 and TRBJ1-1 for the parts outside the CDR3, the full variable domain is GAGVSQSPSNKVTEKGKDVELRCDPISGHTALYWYRQSLGQGLEFLIYFQGNSAPDKSGLPSDRFSAERTGGSVSTLTIQRTQQEDSAVYLCASSLRSTGYTEAFFGQGTRLTVV.

V usage is TRBV14 and J usage is TRBJ1-2; D gene unclear. Looked up from germline, CDR1 is SGHDN and CDR2 is FVKESK. CDR3 length equals 13 residues. V lost 1 base and J lost 7, with 10 bases in between. For the CDR3, the DNA is TGTGCCAGCAGCCAAGGGATCGCGGGTGGCTACACCTTC. Protein sequence: CASSQGIAGGYTF. The full variable domain, with the rest looked up from reference TRBV14 and TRBJ1-2, is EAGVTQFPSHSVIEKGQTVTLRCDPISGHDNLYWYRRVMGKEIKFLLHFVKESKQDESGMPNNRFLAERTGGTYSTLKVQPAELEDSGVYFCASSQGIAGGYTFGSGTRLTVV.

The chain has TRBV7-9 and TRBJ1-1; 9 nucleotides match TRBD1. Germline CDR1 SEHNR, CDR2 FQNEAQ (reference sequence). This CDR3 is 15 amino acids long. V lost 5 bases and J lost 1; bases outside the gene matches: 5. Written as DNA, the CDR3 is TGTGCCAGCAGCCCTGGACAGGGGTGGAACACTGAAGCTTTCTTT. As protein: CASSPGQGWNTEAFF.

This chain connects TRBV6-2 or TRBV6-3 to TRBJ1-2; tentatively, D is TRBD1 (5 bases). V was shortened by 5 bases and J by 4 bases, with 11 bases between the two germline ends. The germline V gene has CDR1 MNHEY and CDR2 SVGEGT. There are 13 residues in the CDR3. Here the CDR3 reads CASSARGSYGYTF. CDR3 in DNA: TGTGCCAGCAGTGCCCGGGGGTCCTATGGCTACACCTTC.

The J gene is TRBJ1-1, the V gene TRBV19; 8 bases agree with TRBD1. CDR1 is LNHDA, CDR2 SQIVND, per germline (reference sequence). V lost 8 bases and J lost 3; bases outside the gene matches: 11. The CDR3 is made up of 15 amino acids. The CDR3 DNA is TGTGCCAGTGGCCGACAGGGGAAGGGGGACACTGAAGCTTTCTTT. It specifies CASGRQGKGDTEAFF.

The CDR3, as DNA: TGTGCCAGCAGTCACCCCAACCGAGCTGAAGCTTTCTTT. Protein sequence: CASSHPNRAEAFF. V usage is TRBV27 and J usage is TRBJ1-1; D is unresolved. The germline V gene has CDR1 MNHEY and CDR2 SMNVEV (reference sequence). Between the trimmed V and J ends, which lost 5 bases and 6 bases, there was a span of 13 bases. This CDR3 contains 13 residues.

This chain uses TRBV19 with TRBJ2-7; 8 bases agree with TRBD1. Germline V CDR1 and CDR2: LNHDA, SQIVND (reference sequence). This CDR3 comprises 14 residues. V lost 5 bases and J lost 2; bases outside the gene matches: 5. The chain's CDR3 is CASSPWTGTYEQYF. As DNA, the CDR3 is TGTGCCAGTAGTCCGTGGACAGGGACCTACGAGCAGTACTTC.

The rearrangement joins TRBV21-1 to TRBJ2-1; the table's D gene call, TRBD1, was not cross checked with the DNA. TRBV21-1 is a pseudogene. The CDR3 has 14 residues. In DNA, the CDR3 is TGTGCCAGCAGCAACAGGACATACTACAATGAGCAGTTCTTC. This codes for CASSNRTYYNEQFF.

The V and J genes are TRBV6-4 and TRBJ2-1, with 7 nucleotides matching TRBD2. Germline V gives CDR1 MRHNA, CDR2 SNTAGT. V lost 0 bases, J lost 5 bases, and 7 bases stayed unmatched. There are 16 residues in the CDR3. CDR3 sequence: CASSDSGGRGDNEQFF. Here the CDR3 DNA reads TGTGCCAGCAGTGACTCGGGCGGGAGAGGGGACAATGAGCAGTTCTTC.

This chain uses TRBV24-1 with TRBJ2-1, with 10 nucleotides matching TRBD2. CDR1 and CDR2 from the germline V gene are KGHDR and SFDVKD. The junction had 9 bases not matched to a gene; V was cut back by 8 bases and J by 0 bases. The CDR3 is made up of 17 amino acids. CDR3 DNA: TGTGCCACCAATAGTAGAGCGGGAGGGTTCTCCTACAATGAGCAGTTCTTC. This gives the protein CATNSRAGGFSYNEQFF.

This chain uses TRBV5-5 with TRBJ1-2; 7 nucleotides line up with TRBD1. Losses at the gene ends were 2 bases for V and 7 bases for J; bases not matched to a gene: 8. Germline CDR1 and CDR2: SGHKS and YYEKEE (reference sequence). The CDR3 loop spans 14 amino acids. The CDR3 reads CASSFRDSEPGYTF. CDR3 in DNA: TGTGCCAGCAGCTTTAGGGACAGTGAGCCTGGCTACACCTTC. Full variable domain (outside the CDR3, taken from reference TRBV5-5 and TRBJ1-2): DAGVTQSPTHLIKTRGQQVTLRCSPISGHKSVSWYQQVLGQGPQFIFQYYEKEERGRGNFPDRFSARQFPNYSSELNVNALLLGDSALYLCASSFRDSEPGYTFGSGTRLTVV.

CDR3 DNA sequence: TGTGCCAGCAGCTCACAGGGAGTGAACACCGGGGAGCTGTTTTTT. Translation: CASSSQGVNTGELFF. This chain links TRBV2 with TRBJ2-2; D may be TRBD1 (6 bases). The germline gives CDR1 SNHLY, CDR2 FYNNEI. The CDR3 contains 15 residues. With 6 bases removed from V and 1 base from J, the gap between germline ends came to 12 bases.

This clone was counted a few times. The chain is built from TRBV6-2 or TRBV6-3 and TRBJ1-2; D is uncertain. This CDR3 has 14 amino acids. V shed 0 bases and J shed 4 bases, with 9 bases lying between them. CDR1 is MNHEY and CDR2 is SVGEGT in the germline V gene. The CDR3 DNA reads TGTGCCAGCAGTTACTCGGGCAGTCTCTATGGCTACACCTTC. Protein: CASSYSGSLYGYTF.

The V call is TRBV30, the J call TRBJ1-1; D uncertain. Trimming took 2 bases from V and 4 from J, leaving 5 bases between them. The CDR3 extends over 11 amino acids. Germline CDR1 and CDR2: GTSNPN and SVGIG (reference sequence). The CDR3 loop is CAWSFGTEAFF. The CDR3 bases are TGTGCCTGGAGTTTCGGCACTGAAGCTTTCTTT.

The rearrangement uses TRBV6-5 and TRBJ2-1; D remains unclear. The CDR3 has 14 amino acids. The germline V gene has CDR1 MNHEY and CDR2 SVGAGI. Deletions cut 5 bases from V and 2 bases from J, with 10 bases between. The CDR3 loop reads CASSPPRAYNEQFF. CDR3 DNA: TGTGCCAGCAGTCCCCCCCGGGCCTACAATGAGCAGTTCTTC.

The chain links TRBV7-2 to TRBJ2-2; TRBD1 matches at 12 bases. Trimming at V came to 4 bases and at J to 4 bases, leaving 4 bases not matched to a gene. This CDR3 is 16 amino acids long. Germline V gene sequence: CDR1 SGHTA, CDR2 FQGNSA. The CDR3 DNA follows: TGTGCCAGCAGCTCGGGACAGGGGGCGCGCACCGGGGAGCTGTTTTTT. This encodes CASSSGQGARTGELFF.

This clone was counted once. V usage is TRBV15 and J usage is TRBJ2-5, with D hard to call. Germline V gene data show CDR1 as LNHNV and CDR2 as YYDKDF (reference sequence). Trimming removed 2 bases from V and 1 base from J, with 5 bases in between. The CDR3 length is 13 residues. The CDR3 DNA is TGTGCCACCAGCAGAAATAGCCAAGAGACCCAGTACTTC. Protein: CATSRNSQETQYF.

The genes are TRBV10-3 and TRBJ1-2; 7 positions match TRBD1. There are 13 residues in the CDR3. The germline V gene encodes CDR1 ENHRY and CDR2 SYGVKD. J lost 8 bases, V lost 4 bases, and 7 bases had no gene match. The CDR3 spells CAISGYRGPGYTF. CDR3 nucleotides: TGTGCCATCAGTGGCTACAGGGGCCCCGGCTACACCTTC.

This sequence joins TRBV27 and TRBJ2-1; 12 nucleotides agree with TRBD1. The germline V gene encodes CDR1 MNHEY and CDR2 SMNVEV (reference sequence). J gave up 7 bases and V 2 bases, and 6 bases lay outside the gene matches. The CDR3 is 16 residues long. The CDR3 nucleotides are TGTGCCAGCAGTTTAAAGGGACAGGGGGCTCGGAATGAGCAGTTCTTC. Amino acids: CASSLKGQGARNEQFF.

By proportion, this clone is large. This chain links TRBV23-1 with TRBJ1-2, with D possibly being TRBD1 (5 bases). TRBV23-1 is identified as an open reading frame with a role that is uncertain. This CDR3 has 16 amino acids. V was pared by 0 bases and J by 2 bases, with 13 bases between. CDR3 in amino acids: CASSQSRGVPNYGYTF. In DNA form, the CDR3 reads TGCGCCAGCAGTCAATCAAGGGGCGTCCCGAACTATGGCTACACCTTC.

The chain couples TRBV7-8 to TRBJ1-2; the D is unclear. The length of the CDR3 is 15 residues. Germline assignment: CDR1 SGHVS and CDR2 FQNEAQ. With 2 bases removed from V and 1 base from J, the gap between germline ends came to 11 bases. CDR3 in DNA: TGTGCCAGCAGCTTATGGCAGGCCAATAACTATGGCTACACCTTC. Its protein product is CASSLWQANNYGYTF.

The chain recombines TRBV11-2 with TRBJ1-1; 8 bases line up with TRBD1. V lost 3 bases, J lost 4 bases, and 4 bases stayed unmatched. In germline, CDR1 is SGHAT, CDR2 FQNNGV. CDR3 size: 14 residues. CDR3 DNA: TGTGCCAGCAGCTTCCCGACAGGGGCCACTGAAGCTTTCTTT. Its protein product is CASSFPTGATEAFF.

There are a few counts of this clone. The V gene is TRBV18, the J gene TRBJ2-1, with 9 bases that match TRBD1. The CDR3 runs 14 residues. Trimming took 2 bases from V and 6 from J; bases not matched to a gene: 2. Germline V gene lookup returns CDR1 KGHSH and CDR2 LQKENI. CDR3 loop: CASSPTTGGNEQFF. The CDR3 DNA reads as TGTGCCAGCTCACCAACGACAGGGGGCAATGAGCAGTTCTTC.

The chain has TRBV6-5 and TRBJ1-5, with D uncertain. The germline V and J ends were trimmed by 0 bases and 5 bases, with 5 bases remaining between them. The germline V gene encodes CDR1 MNHEY and CDR2 SVGAGI. The CDR3 extends over 13 amino acids. The CDR3 region has the DNA TGTGCCAGCAGTTACTCGATAGATCAGCCCCAGCATTTT. Its translation: CASSYSIDQPQHF.

The V gene is TRBV7-2, the J gene TRBJ2-1, with 12 bases matching TRBD2. The CDR3 extends over 16 amino acids. Germline assignment: CDR1 SGHTA and CDR2 FQGNSA. V was clipped by 3 bases and J by 7 bases; unmatched bases: 7. The CDR3 DNA reads TGTGCCAGCAGCTTGGGGCTAGCGGGAGGGGAAAATGAGCAGTTCTTC. Residues: CASSLGLAGGENEQFF.

This clone was seen a handful of times. This chain connects TRBV7-3 to TRBJ2-3; no clear D gene. V dropped 0 bases and J dropped 2 bases, with 6 bases sitting between them. CDR1 and CDR2 from the germline V gene are SGHTA and FQGTGA. The CDR3 is 14 residues long. Here the CDR3 reads CASSLTGTTDTQYF. The CDR3 region has the DNA TGTGCCAGCAGCTTAACTGGCACCACAGATACGCAGTATTTT.

The V call is TRBV11-2, the J call TRBJ1-2, with 9 nucleotides matching TRBD1. The CDR3 totals 15 residues. Unmatched junction bases numbered 12, after V lost 8 bases and J lost 5 bases. The germline CDR1 and CDR2 sequences are SGHAT and FQNNGV. The CDR3 loop is CASENTGGAGYGYTF. In DNA, the CDR3 is TGTGCCAGCGAAAATACAGGGGGCGCTGGATATGGCTACACCTTC.

This chain connects TRBV3-1 (or the pseudogene TRBV3-2) to TRBJ2-3; weak D call: TRBD1 (5 bases). CDR3 length equals 14 residues. Trimming stripped 1 base from V and 6 bases from J, with 11 bases between. Germline assignment: CDR1 LGHDT and CDR2 YNNKEL (reference sequence). The CDR3 nucleotides are TGTGCCAGCAGCCAAGTAGGGGTAGGTGATACGCAGTATTTT. It specifies CASSQVGVGDTQYF.

This chain links TRBV11-3 with TRBJ2-1; D not certain. CDR3 length: 15 amino acids. V lost 1 base, J lost 6 bases, and 13 bases lay in between. Germline values: CDR1 SGHNT, CDR2 YENEEA. CDR3 in DNA: TGTGCCAGCAGCTTAGTGAACCACAAGATCAATGAGCAGTTCTTC. Encoded protein: CASSLVNHKINEQFF.

This chain links TRBV18 with TRBJ1-5; 8 positions agree with TRBD1. V was clipped by 3 bases and J by 6 bases; unmatched bases: 4. Germline CDR1 is KGHSH and CDR2 is LQKENI. CDR3 size: 14 residues. DNA for the CDR3: TGTGCCAGCTCACCTCAGGGGGCGGGTCAGCCCCAGCATTTT. Translating it yields CASSPQGAGQPQHF.

The genes are TRBV9 and TRBJ2-1; D remains ambiguous. Trimming stripped 4 bases from V and 9 bases from J, with 14 bases between. The germline gives CDR1 SGDLS, CDR2 YYNGEE. There are 13 residues in the CDR3. The CDR3 loop is CASSSLATGEQFF. CDR3 nucleotide sequence: TGTGCCAGCAGCTCGCTGGCGACGGGTGAGCAGTTCTTC.

The V and J genes are TRBV5-4 and TRBJ2-1; D perhaps matches TRBD2 (6 bases). V lost 2 bases and J lost 3, with 12 bases in between. CDR1 is SGHNT, CDR2 YYREEE, per germline (reference sequence). CDR3 length equals 15 residues. The CDR3 region is CASSFGRGGYNEQFF. The CDR3 DNA reads as TGTGCCAGCAGCTTTGGGCGGGGAGGCTACAATGAGCAGTTCTTC.